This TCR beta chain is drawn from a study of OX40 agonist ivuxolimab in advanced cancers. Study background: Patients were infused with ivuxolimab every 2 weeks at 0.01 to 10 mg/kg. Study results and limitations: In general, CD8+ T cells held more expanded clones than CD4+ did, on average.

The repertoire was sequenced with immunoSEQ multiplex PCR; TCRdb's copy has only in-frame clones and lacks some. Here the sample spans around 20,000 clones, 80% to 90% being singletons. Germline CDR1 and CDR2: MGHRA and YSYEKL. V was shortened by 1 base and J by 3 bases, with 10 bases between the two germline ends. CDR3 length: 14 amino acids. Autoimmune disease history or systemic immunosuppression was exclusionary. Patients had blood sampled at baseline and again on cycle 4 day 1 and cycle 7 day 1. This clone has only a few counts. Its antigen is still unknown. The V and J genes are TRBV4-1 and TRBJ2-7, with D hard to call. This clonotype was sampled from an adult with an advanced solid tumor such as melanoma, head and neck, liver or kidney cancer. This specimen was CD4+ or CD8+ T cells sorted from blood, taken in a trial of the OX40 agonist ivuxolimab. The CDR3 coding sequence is TGCGCCAGCAGCCAAGCGGTCGGCTTCTACGAGCAGTACTTC. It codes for CASSQAVGFYEQYF.